The T cell receptor beta chain under discussion was sequenced for a study of response to subunit inactivated influenza vaccine. Per the germline V gene, CDR1 is SGHRS and CDR2 is YFSETQ. V shed 4 bases and J 3 bases; nucleotides not matched to a gene: 8. The CDR3 is 15 residues long. TCRdb re-derived calls from the RT-PCR reads in MiXCR, one entry per CDR3 protein. The data contain 600,000 to 850,000 distinct CDR3 sequences, around 15% of them seen just once; the ten biggest clones take up roughly 7.6%. The chain couples TRBV5-1 to TRBJ2-5, with 8 bases aligning to TRBD2. The sample was PBMCs from blood, taken 14 to 15 days before vaccination. The TCR was taken from a man aged 50 or older who received an inactivated influenza vaccine. The CDR3 reads CASSRRLASEETQYF. The DNA of the CDR3 is TGCGCCAGCAGCAGGAGACTAGCGTCGGAAGAGACCCAGTACTTC.